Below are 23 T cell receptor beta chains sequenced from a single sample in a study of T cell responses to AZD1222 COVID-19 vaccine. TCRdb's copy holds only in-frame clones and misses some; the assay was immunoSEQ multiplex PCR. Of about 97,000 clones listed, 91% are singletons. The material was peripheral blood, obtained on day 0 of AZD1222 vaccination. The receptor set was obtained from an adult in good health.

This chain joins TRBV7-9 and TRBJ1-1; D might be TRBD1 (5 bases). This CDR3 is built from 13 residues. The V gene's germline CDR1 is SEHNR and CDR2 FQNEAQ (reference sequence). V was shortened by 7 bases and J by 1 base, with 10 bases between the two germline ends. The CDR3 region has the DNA TGTGCCAGCACCGTCCAGGGGAACACTGAAGCTTTCTTT. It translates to CASTVQGNTEAFF.

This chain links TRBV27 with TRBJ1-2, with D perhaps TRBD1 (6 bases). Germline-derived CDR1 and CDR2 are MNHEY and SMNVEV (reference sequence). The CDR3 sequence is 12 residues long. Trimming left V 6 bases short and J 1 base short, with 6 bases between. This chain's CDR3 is CASRQGNYGYTF. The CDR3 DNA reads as TGTGCCAGCAGACAGGGTAACTATGGCTACACCTTC.

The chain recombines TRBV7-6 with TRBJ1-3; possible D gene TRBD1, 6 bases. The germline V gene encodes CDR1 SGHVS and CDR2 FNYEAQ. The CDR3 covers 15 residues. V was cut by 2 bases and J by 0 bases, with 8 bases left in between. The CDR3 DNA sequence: TGTGCCAGCAGCTTACCCAGGGGCTCTGGAAACACCATATATTTT. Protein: CASSLPRGSGNTIYF.

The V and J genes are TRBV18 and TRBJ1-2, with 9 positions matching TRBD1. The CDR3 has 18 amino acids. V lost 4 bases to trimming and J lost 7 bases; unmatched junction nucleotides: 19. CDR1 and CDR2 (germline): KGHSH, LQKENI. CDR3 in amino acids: CASSLSGTGTPQRGGYTF. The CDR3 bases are TGTGCCAGCTCACTTTCCGGGACAGGGACTCCCCAGAGGGGTGGCTACACCTTC.

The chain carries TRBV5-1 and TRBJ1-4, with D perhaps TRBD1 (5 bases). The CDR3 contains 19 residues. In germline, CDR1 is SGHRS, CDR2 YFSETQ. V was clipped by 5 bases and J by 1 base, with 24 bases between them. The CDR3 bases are TGCGCCAGCAGTCTCGAGTGGGGGAGGTATTGGGTAACTAATGAAAAACTGTTTTTT. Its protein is CASSLEWGRYWVTNEKLFF.

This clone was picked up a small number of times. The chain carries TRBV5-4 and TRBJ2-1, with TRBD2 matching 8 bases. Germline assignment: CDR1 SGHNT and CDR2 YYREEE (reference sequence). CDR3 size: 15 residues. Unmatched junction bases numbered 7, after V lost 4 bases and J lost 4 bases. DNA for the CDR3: TGTGCCAGCAGCATCGCGGGGGGCGGGTACAATGAGCAGTTCTTC. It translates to CASSIAGGGYNEQFF.

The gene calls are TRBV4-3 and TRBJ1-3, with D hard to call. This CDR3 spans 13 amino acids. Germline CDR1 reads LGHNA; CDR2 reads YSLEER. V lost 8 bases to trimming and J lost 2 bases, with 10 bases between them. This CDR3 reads CASRPTPGNTIYF. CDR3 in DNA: TGCGCCAGCCGGCCTACCCCTGGAAACACCATATATTTT.

The CDR3 DNA is TGTGCCTCCGGGACTAGCGTCTACAATGAGCAGTTCTTC. Residues: CASGTSVYNEQFF. The V gene is TRBV25-1, the J gene TRBJ2-1, with 10 bases identical to TRBD2. Germline lookup yields CDR1 MGHDK and CDR2 SYGVNS. The CDR3 extends over 13 amino acids. The V gene end was trimmed by 11 bases and the J gene end by 3 bases; junction bases not matched to a gene: 4.

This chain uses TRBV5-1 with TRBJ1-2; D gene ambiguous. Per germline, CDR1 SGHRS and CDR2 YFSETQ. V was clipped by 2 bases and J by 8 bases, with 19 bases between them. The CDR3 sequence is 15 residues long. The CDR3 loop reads CASSFSGPNQGGYTF. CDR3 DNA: TGCGCCAGCAGCTTTTCCGGGCCGAACCAAGGGGGCTACACCTTC.

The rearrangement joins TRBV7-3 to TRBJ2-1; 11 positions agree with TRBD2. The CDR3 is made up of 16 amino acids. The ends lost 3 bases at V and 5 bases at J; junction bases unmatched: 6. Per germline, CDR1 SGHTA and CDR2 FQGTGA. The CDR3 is CASSFGGLAVNNEQFF. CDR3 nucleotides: TGTGCCAGCAGCTTCGGGGGACTAGCGGTAAACAATGAGCAGTTCTTC.

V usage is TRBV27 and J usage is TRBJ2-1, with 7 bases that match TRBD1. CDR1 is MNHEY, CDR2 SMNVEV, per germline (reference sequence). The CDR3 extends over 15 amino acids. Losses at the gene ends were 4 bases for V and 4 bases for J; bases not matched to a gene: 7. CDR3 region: CASSSVGQEYNEQFF. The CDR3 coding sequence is TGTGCCAGCAGTTCAGTAGGACAGGAGTACAATGAGCAGTTCTTC.

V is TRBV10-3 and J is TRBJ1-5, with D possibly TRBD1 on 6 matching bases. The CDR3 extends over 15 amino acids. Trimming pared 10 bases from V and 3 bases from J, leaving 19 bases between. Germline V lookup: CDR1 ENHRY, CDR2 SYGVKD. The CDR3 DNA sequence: TGTGCCAGCTCTAGTAGAGGACAGAACAATCAGCCCCAGCATTTT. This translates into CASSSRGQNNQPQHF.

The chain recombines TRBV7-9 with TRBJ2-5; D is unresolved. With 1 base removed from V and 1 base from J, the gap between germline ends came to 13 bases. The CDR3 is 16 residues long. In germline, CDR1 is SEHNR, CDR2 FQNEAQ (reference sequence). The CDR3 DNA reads TGTGCCAGCAGCTTAGGGTTGGGGTCAGCCCAAGAGACCCAGTACTTC. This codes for CASSLGLGSAQETQYF.

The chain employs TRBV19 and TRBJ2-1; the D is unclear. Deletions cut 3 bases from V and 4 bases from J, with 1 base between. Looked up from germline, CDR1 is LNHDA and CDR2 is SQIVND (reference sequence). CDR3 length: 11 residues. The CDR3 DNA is TGTGCCAGTAGTATGTACAATGAGCAGTTCTTC. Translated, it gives CASSMYNEQFF.

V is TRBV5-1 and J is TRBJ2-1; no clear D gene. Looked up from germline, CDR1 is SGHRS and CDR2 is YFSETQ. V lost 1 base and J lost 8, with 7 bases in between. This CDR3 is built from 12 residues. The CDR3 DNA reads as TGCGCCAGCAGCTTGCTCTTCGATGAGCAGTTCTTC. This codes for CASSLLFDEQFF.

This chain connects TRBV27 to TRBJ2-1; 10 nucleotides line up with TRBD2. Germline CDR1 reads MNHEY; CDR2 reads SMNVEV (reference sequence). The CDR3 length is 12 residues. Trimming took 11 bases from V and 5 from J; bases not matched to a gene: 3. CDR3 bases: TGTGCCTCGGGACTAGCGAACAATGAGCAGTTCTTC. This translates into CASGLANNEQFF.

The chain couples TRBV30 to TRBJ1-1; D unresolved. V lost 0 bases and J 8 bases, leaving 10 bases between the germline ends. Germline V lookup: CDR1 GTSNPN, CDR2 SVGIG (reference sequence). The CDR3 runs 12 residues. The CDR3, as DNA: TGTGCCTGGAGTGTCGCGTTGACCGAAGCTTTCTTT. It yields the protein CAWSVALTEAFF.

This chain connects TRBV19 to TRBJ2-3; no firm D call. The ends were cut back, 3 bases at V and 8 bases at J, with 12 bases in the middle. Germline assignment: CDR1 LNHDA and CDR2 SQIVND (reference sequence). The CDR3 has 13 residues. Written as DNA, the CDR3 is TGTGCCAGTAGTATTCTAGGCTCGGGTACGCAGTATTTT. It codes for CASSILGSGTQYF.

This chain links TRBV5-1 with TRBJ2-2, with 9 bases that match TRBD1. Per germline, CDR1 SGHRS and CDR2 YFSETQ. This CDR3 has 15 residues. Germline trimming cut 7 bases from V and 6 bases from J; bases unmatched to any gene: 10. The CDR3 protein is CASPGTGLGPGELFF. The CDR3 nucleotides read TGCGCCAGCCCCGGGACAGGGTTGGGGCCCGGGGAGCTGTTTTTT.

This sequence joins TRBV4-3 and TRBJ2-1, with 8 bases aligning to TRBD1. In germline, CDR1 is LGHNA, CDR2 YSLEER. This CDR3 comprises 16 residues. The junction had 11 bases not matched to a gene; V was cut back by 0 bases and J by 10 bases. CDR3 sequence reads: CASSQEPGGYSGEQFF. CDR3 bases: TGCGCCAGCAGCCAAGAGCCAGGGGGCTACTCTGGGGAGCAGTTCTTC.

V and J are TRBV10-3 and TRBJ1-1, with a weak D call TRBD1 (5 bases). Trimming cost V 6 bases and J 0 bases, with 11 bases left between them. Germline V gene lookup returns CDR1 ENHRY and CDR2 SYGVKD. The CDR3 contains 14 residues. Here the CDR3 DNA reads TGTGCCATCAGCCGGGACGGGTTGAACACTGAAGCTTTCTTT. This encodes CAISRDGLNTEAFF.

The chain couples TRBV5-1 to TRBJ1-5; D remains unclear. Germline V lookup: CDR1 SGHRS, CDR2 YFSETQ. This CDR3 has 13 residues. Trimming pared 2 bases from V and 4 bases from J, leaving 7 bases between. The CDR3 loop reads CASSFGENQPQHF. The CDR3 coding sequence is TGCGCCAGCAGCTTTGGGGAAAATCAGCCCCAGCATTTT.

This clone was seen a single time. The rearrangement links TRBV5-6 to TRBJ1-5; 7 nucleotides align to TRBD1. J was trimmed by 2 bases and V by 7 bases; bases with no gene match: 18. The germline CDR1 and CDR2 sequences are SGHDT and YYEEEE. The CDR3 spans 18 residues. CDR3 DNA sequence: TGTGCCAGCCGTAGACAGGGAGAGGGGATTTTAGGCAATCAGCCCCAGCATTTT. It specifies CASRRQGEGILGNQPQHF. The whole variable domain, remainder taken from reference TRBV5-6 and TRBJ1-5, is DAGVTQSPTHLIKTRGQQVTLRCSPKSGHDTVSWYQQALGQGPQFIFQYYEEEERQRGNFPDRFSGHQFPNYSSELNVNALLLGDSALYLCASRRQGEGILGNQPQHFGDGTRLSIL.